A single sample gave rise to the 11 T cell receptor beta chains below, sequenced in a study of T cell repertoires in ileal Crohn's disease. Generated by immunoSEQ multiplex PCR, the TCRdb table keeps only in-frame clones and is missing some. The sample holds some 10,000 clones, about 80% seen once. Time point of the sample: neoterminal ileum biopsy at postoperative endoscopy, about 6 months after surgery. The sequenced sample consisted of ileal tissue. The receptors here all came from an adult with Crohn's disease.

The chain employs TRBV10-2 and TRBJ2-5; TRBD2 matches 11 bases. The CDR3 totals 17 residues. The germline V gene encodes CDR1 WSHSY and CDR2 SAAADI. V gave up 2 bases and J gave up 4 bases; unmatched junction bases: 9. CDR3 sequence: CASSEPSGTSGPETQYF. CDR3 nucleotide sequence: TGCGCCAGCAGTGAGCCTTCTGGGACTAGCGGCCCAGAGACCCAGTACTTC.

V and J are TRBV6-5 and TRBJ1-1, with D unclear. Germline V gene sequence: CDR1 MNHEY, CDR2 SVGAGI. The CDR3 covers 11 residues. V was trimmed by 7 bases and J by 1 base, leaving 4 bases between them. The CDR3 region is CASTQNTEAFF. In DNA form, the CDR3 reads TGTGCCAGCACCCAGAACACTGAAGCTTTCTTT.

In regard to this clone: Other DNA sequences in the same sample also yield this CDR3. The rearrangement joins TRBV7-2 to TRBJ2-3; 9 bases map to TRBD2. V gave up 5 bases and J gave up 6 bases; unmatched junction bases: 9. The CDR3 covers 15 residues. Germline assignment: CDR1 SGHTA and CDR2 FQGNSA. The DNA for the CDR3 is TGTGCCAGCAGCCTCATAGCGGGGGCTGGGGATACGCAGTATTTT. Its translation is CASSLIAGAGDTQYF.

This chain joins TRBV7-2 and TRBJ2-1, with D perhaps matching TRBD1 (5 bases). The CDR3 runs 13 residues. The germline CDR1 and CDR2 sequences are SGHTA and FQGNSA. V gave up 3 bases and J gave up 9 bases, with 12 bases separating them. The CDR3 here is CASSFGALGEQFF. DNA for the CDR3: TGTGCCAGCAGCTTTGGGGCCTTGGGTGAGCAGTTCTTC.

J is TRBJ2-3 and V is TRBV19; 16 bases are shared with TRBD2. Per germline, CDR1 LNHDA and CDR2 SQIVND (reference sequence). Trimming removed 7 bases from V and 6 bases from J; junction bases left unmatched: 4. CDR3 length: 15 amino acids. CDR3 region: CASNSGLAGGDTQYF. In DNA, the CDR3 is TGTGCCAGTAACTCGGGACTAGCGGGGGGGGATACGCAGTATTTT.

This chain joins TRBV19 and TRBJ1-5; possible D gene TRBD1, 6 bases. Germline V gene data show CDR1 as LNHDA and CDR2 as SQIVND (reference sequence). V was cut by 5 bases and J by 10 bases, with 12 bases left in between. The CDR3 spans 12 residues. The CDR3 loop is CASSGQRFPQHF. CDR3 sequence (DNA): TGTGCCAGTAGTGGACAGCGTTTTCCCCAGCATTTT.

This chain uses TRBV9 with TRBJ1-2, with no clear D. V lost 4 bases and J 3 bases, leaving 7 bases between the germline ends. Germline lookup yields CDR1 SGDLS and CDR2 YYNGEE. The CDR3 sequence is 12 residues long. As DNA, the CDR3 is TGTGCCAGCAGCCCTTTTCACTATGGCTACACCTTC. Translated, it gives CASSPFHYGYTF.

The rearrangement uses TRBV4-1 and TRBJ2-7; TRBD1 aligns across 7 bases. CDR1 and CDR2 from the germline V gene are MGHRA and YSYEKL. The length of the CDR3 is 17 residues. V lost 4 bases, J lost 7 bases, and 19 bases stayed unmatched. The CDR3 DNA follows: TGCGCCAGCAGCCCACTAGGGGGCTCAGGGGGATTTAGGGAGCAGTACTTC. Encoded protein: CASSPLGGSGGFREQYF.

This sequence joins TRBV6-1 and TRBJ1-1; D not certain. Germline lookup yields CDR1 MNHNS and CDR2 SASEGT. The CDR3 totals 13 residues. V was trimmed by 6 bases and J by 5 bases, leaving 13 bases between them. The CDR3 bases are TGTGCCAGCAGGAGGGAGTTTGGGACTGAAGCTTTCTTT. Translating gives CASRREFGTEAFF.

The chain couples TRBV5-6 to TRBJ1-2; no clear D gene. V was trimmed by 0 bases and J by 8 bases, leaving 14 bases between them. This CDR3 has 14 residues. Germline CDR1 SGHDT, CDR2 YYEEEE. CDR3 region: CASSLGSAWEGYTF. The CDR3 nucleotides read TGTGCCAGCAGCTTGGGGTCAGCCTGGGAGGGCTACACCTTC.

The CDR3 here is CASGQANYGYTF. CDR3 DNA: TGTGCCAGCGGGCAGGCAAACTATGGCTACACCTTC. V usage is TRBV6-1 and J usage is TRBJ1-2, with D unresolved. Germline loops: CDR1 MNHNS, CDR2 SASEGT. The length of the CDR3 is 12 residues. Between the trimmed V and J ends, which lost 8 bases and 2 bases, there was a span of 9 bases.